This TCR beta chain was profiled in a study of blood T cell repertoires in COVID-19. The CDR3 contains 13 residues. The V end was cut by 3 bases, the J end by 7 bases, with 16 bases between. In germline, CDR1 is DFQATT, CDR2 SNEGSKA (reference sequence). As processed by the authors: For nucleated cells, counts were estimated from reference gene primer amplification. TCRdb's table, derived via immunoSEQ multiplex PCR, lists solely in-frame clones and lacks some. V, J and clone size are taken as reported in that table, and D and trimming were inferred from the DNA itself. This table holds about 480,000 clones, roughly 90% found once. Recruitment covered about 25 US areas and drew participants whose ages spanned roughly 18 to 100 years. Symptom resolution, clearance, or two negative PCRs marked the recovered donors of Cohort 3. In this sample, this clone turned up once.

The sequence derives from a woman in her thirties or forties who had recovered from COVID-19. Sequencing was performed on PBMCs or T cells enriched from blood (not recorded which). V and J are TRBV20-1 and TRBJ2-7, with D possibly matching TRBD2 (5 bases). As DNA, the CDR3 is TGCAGTGCTAGTAGGGCCGGACTTGGAGAGCAGTACTTC. Its protein product is CSASRAGLGEQYF.